Listed below are T cell receptor beta chains from one sample, sequenced in a study of human T cells and chemical hapten exposure. TCRdb processed the RACE reads anew with MiXCR; each CDR3 protein has one entry. The sample lists about 69,000 distinct CDR3 sequences, around a tenth seen once, with around 6.8% in the top ten. The sample here was whole blood, taken in connection with sensitization to the hapten diphenylcyclopropenone (DPC). The receptors originated from a woman in her forties or fifties with alopecia areata. Some clones in this sample may be carry-over from other donors' samples. Both conserved end residues are part of each CDR3. A D gene is named only where the DNA matches it firmly. Only part of the rows carry a size: once, few, many, or a class if the clone is expanded.

CDR3 DNA: TGTGCCAGCAGCCCACAGGGGGGCTTGAACACTGAAGCTTTCTTT; CDR3 protein: CASSPQGGLNTEAFF; clone size: few; D gene: TRBD1; V gene: TRBV3-1; J gene: TRBJ1-1
CDR3 DNA: TGTGCCAGCAGCGGCCACACCTACGAGCAGTACTTC; CDR3 protein: CASSGHTYEQYF; clone size: many; D gene: -; V gene: TRBV14; J gene: TRBJ2-7
CDR3 DNA: TGTGCCAGCAGTGAGGAGAGGCTAGCGGGAGGGAAGCAGTTCTTC; CDR3 protein: CASSEERLAGGKQFF; clone size: many; D gene: TRBD2; V gene: TRBV6-1; J gene: TRBJ2-1
CDR3 DNA: TGCAGTGCCCCCCCGACGTCTAGGTTCACCTACAATGAGCAGTTCTTC; CDR3 protein: CSAPPTSRFTYNEQFF; clone size: once; D gene: -; V gene: TRBV20-1; J gene: TRBJ2-1
CDR3 DNA: TGTGCCAGTAGGATGGACAGGTCCCCTTACAATGAGCAGTTCTTC; CDR3 protein: CASRMDRSPYNEQFF; clone size: many; D gene: TRBD1; V gene: TRBV19; J gene: TRBJ2-1
CDR3 DNA: TGCAGCGCCCGAGGACTAGCGGGAGGGCCAGTATACGAGCAGTACTTC; CDR3 protein: CSARGLAGGPVYEQYF; clone size: many; D gene: TRBD2; V gene: TRBV20-1; J gene: TRBJ2-7
CDR3 DNA: TGTGCCAGCAGCGATCTCCCCTATAGCACAGATACGCAGTATTTT; CDR3 protein: CASSDLPYSTDTQYF; clone size: few; D gene: -; V gene: TRBV6-1; J gene: TRBJ2-3
CDR3 DNA: TGCAGTGCTAGACCACTAGCGGGAGGGCCGTATGAGCAGTTCTTC; CDR3 protein: CSARPLAGGPYEQFF; clone size: many; D gene: TRBD2; V gene: TRBV20-1; J gene: TRBJ2-1
CDR3 DNA: TGTGCCAGCAGCCAGGGGCCCACTCAAGAGACCCAGTACTTC; CDR3 protein: CASSQGPTQETQYF; clone size: many; D gene: -; V gene: TRBV3-1; J gene: TRBJ2-5
CDR3 DNA: TGCGCCAGCAGCCAAGGACTAGCGGGAGGGCCGAGACAAGAGACCCAGTACTTC; CDR3 protein: CASSQGLAGGPRQETQYF; clone size: many; D gene: TRBD2; V gene: TRBV4-1; J gene: TRBJ2-5
CDR3 DNA: TGTGCCAGCAGCTTCGGGGGATCTAGCACAGATACGCAGTATTTT; CDR3 protein: CASSFGGSSTDTQYF; clone size: many; D gene: -; V gene: TRBV7-2; J gene: TRBJ2-3
CDR3 DNA: TGTGCCAGCAGCCCCGGGACAGGGGCTGTACGGAACACTGAAGCTTTCTTT; CDR3 protein: CASSPGTGAVRNTEAFF; clone size: many; D gene: TRBD1; V gene: TRBV3-1; J gene: TRBJ1-1
CDR3 DNA: TGTGCCAGCAGTCTTTTGACCCTTCAGAACACTGAAGCTTTCTTT; CDR3 protein: CASSLLTLQNTEAFF; clone size: -; D gene: -; V gene: TRBV5-6; J gene: TRBJ1-1
CDR3 DNA: TGTGCCAGTAGTATCGGGACTAGCGGGAGCTCTGAGCAGTTCTTC; CDR3 protein: CASSIGTSGSSEQFF; clone size: many; D gene: TRBD2; V gene: TRBV19; J gene: TRBJ2-1
CDR3 DNA: TGCAGTGCCGGACCTAACATGAACACTGAAGCTTTCTTT; CDR3 protein: CSAGPNMNTEAFF; clone size: -; D gene: -; V gene: TRBV20-1; J gene: TRBJ1-1
CDR3 DNA: TGTGCCAGCAGTCTAACTAGCGGGACCACAGATACGCAGTATTTT; CDR3 protein: CASSLTSGTTDTQYF; clone size: few; D gene: TRBD2; V gene: TRBV7-9; J gene: TRBJ2-3
CDR3 DNA: TGTGCCAGCAGCTTAAGTGACCCCCGAGCGGACACTGAAGCTTTCTTT; CDR3 protein: CASSLSDPRADTEAFF; clone size: many; D gene: -; V gene: TRBV7-2; J gene: TRBJ1-1
CDR3 DNA: TGTGCCAGCAGCCCTGGGACAGCAGCTCTTGGAGAGCAGTACTTC; CDR3 protein: CASSPGTAALGEQYF; clone size: many; D gene: TRBD1; V gene: TRBV12-3/TRBV12-4; J gene: TRBJ2-7
CDR3 DNA: TGCGCCAGCCAACCGGGACAGGGTTTCTATGGCTACACCTTC; CDR3 protein: CASQPGQGFYGYTF; clone size: -; D gene: TRBD1; V gene: TRBV5-1; J gene: TRBJ1-2
CDR3 DNA: TGTGCCAGCAGCGTAGGCGTCGATCAGCCCCAGCATTTT; CDR3 protein: CASSVGVDQPQHF; clone size: -; D gene: -; V gene: TRBV9; J gene: TRBJ1-5
CDR3 DNA: TGTGCCAGCAGCCCCGCCCGACCGATCTCCTACAATGAGCAGTTCTTC; CDR3 protein: CASSPARPISYNEQFF; clone size: few; D gene: -; V gene: TRBV7-8; J gene: TRBJ2-1
CDR3 DNA: TGTGCCAGCAGCTTAGGGGGGGATTACTATGGCTACACCTTC; CDR3 protein: CASSLGGDYYGYTF; clone size: -; D gene: -; V gene: TRBV7-6; J gene: TRBJ1-2
CDR3 DNA: TGTGCCAGCAGCCCCGGACTAGCGGGATATGCAGAGACCCAGTACTTC; CDR3 protein: CASSPGLAGYAETQYF; clone size: -; D gene: TRBD2; V gene: TRBV9; J gene: TRBJ2-5
CDR3 DNA: TGTGCCAGCTCGGGACAGAACTCCTACAATGAGCAGTTCTTC; CDR3 protein: CASSGQNSYNEQFF; clone size: many; D gene: TRBD1; V gene: TRBV12-3/TRBV12-4; J gene: TRBJ2-1
CDR3 DNA: TGCAGTGCTAGCCGGCCCGTGGCGGGATATGGCTACACCTTC; CDR3 protein: CSASRPVAGYGYTF; clone size: many; D gene: -; V gene: TRBV20-1; J gene: TRBJ1-2
CDR3 DNA: TGCGCCAGCAGCCCGGGTGGATACAGGGGGCTGGAGACCCAGTACTTC; CDR3 protein: CASSPGGYRGLETQYF; clone size: -; D gene: TRBD1; V gene: TRBV5-1; J gene: TRBJ2-5
CDR3 DNA: TGTGCCAGCACTCCCGGACCGATCAATCAGCCCCAGCATTTT; CDR3 protein: CASTPGPINQPQHF; clone size: -; D gene: -; V gene: TRBV6-1; J gene: TRBJ1-5
CDR3 DNA: TGTGCCAGCAGCCAAGAATTTGGGTCGGATACGCAGTATTTT; CDR3 protein: CASSQEFGSDTQYF; clone size: many; D gene: -; V gene: TRBV14; J gene: TRBJ2-3
CDR3 DNA: TGCAGTGCTAGAGCTTTGGGCGCCCGAGAGCCCCAGCATTTT; CDR3 protein: CSARALGAREPQHF; clone size: few; D gene: -; V gene: TRBV20-1; J gene: TRBJ1-5
CDR3 DNA: TGTGCCAGCAGCAATCAACCTAGCGGGACAATAGAGCAGTTCTTC; CDR3 protein: CASSNQPSGTIEQFF; clone size: many; D gene: TRBD2; V gene: TRBV7-6; J gene: TRBJ2-1
CDR3 DNA: TGTGCCAGCAGCTTGGCCTTTACGAATGAGCAGTTCTTC; CDR3 protein: CASSLAFTNEQFF; clone size: many; D gene: -; V gene: TRBV5-4; J gene: TRBJ2-1
CDR3 DNA: TGTGCCAGTAGTTTCTTCAGGGGGACCGCTAACTATGGCTACACCTTC; CDR3 protein: CASSFFRGTANYGYTF; clone size: many; D gene: TRBD1; V gene: TRBV19; J gene: TRBJ1-2
CDR3 DNA: TGTGCCAGCAGTCCACCGGGACAGGGGACCGAAGCTTTCTTT; CDR3 protein: CASSPPGQGTEAFF; clone size: many; D gene: TRBD1; V gene: TRBV6-5; J gene: TRBJ1-1
CDR3 DNA: TGCGCCAGCAGCCAAGTGGGAAAGAAGAACACTGAAGCTTTCTTT; CDR3 protein: CASSQVGKKNTEAFF; clone size: many; D gene: -; V gene: TRBV4-1; J gene: TRBJ1-1
CDR3 DNA: TGTGCCACCAGTGATTTGGGGGACAATCAGCCCCAGCATTTT; CDR3 protein: CATSDLGDNQPQHF; clone size: many; D gene: -; V gene: TRBV24-1; J gene: TRBJ1-5
CDR3 DNA: TGTGCCAGCAGCGCAACAGTTAGCGGGAGCCCCCCCTACAATGAGCAGTTCTTC; CDR3 protein: CASSATVSGSPPYNEQFF; clone size: -; D gene: TRBD2; V gene: TRBV5-5; J gene: TRBJ2-1
CDR3 DNA: TGTGCCAGCAGCTCGGGGAGGAGCTCCTACAATGAGCAGTTCTTC; CDR3 protein: CASSSGRSSYNEQFF; clone size: many; D gene: -; V gene: TRBV13; J gene: TRBJ2-1
CDR3 DNA: TGCAGCGTCCGAGAGGGGGCGGATACGCAGTATTTT; CDR3 protein: CSVREGADTQYF; clone size: many; D gene: TRBD1; V gene: TRBV29-1; J gene: TRBJ2-3
CDR3 DNA: TGTGCCAGCAGCCTTGGACTAGCCGGCACAGATACGCAGTATTTT; CDR3 protein: CASSLGLAGTDTQYF; clone size: many; D gene: TRBD2; V gene: TRBV2; J gene: TRBJ2-3
CDR3 DNA: TGTGCCAGCAGTGAAGCAGGCCACTATGGCTACACCTTC; CDR3 protein: CASSEAGHYGYTF; clone size: many; D gene: -; V gene: TRBV6-1; J gene: TRBJ1-2
CDR3 DNA: TGTGCCAGCTCACTTGCGAATGAGCAGTTCTTC; CDR3 protein: CASSLANEQFF; clone size: many; D gene: -; V gene: TRBV18; J gene: TRBJ2-1
CDR3 DNA: TGTGCCAGCAGGATGACTGCGCAGGATACGCAGTATTTT; CDR3 protein: CASRMTAQDTQYF; clone size: few; D gene: -; V gene: TRBV6-2/TRBV6-3; J gene: TRBJ2-3
CDR3 DNA: TGTGCCAGCAGCCGAAGACTAGAAACGGGCTCCAATGAGCAGTTCTTC; CDR3 protein: CASSRRLETGSNEQFF; clone size: many; D gene: -; V gene: TRBV5-6; J gene: TRBJ2-1
CDR3 DNA: TGTGCCAGCAGCTTAGCGTCAGGACAGGGTCTTTTCTTC; CDR3 protein: CASSLASGQGLFF; clone size: many; D gene: TRBD1; V gene: TRBV7-6; J gene: TRBJ2-1
CDR3 DNA: TGTGCCAGCAGTGAACGACCTTACAATGAGCAGTTCTTC; CDR3 protein: CASSERPYNEQFF; clone size: -; D gene: -; V gene: TRBV25-1; J gene: TRBJ2-1
CDR3 DNA: TGTGCCAGCAGCACCGGGACTAGCGGCACAGATACGCAGTATTTT; CDR3 protein: CASSTGTSGTDTQYF; clone size: few; D gene: TRBD2; V gene: TRBV11-1; J gene: TRBJ2-3
CDR3 DNA: TGTGCCAGCAGCTTTCGTTGGCAGGGTCGGACCGGGGAGCTGTTTTTT; CDR3 protein: CASSFRWQGRTGELFF; clone size: few; D gene: -; V gene: TRBV5-5; J gene: TRBJ2-2
CDR3 DNA: TGCAGTGCTAGACCTCCCGGGACTAGTTGGACCGGGGAGCTGTTTTTT; CDR3 protein: CSARPPGTSWTGELFF; clone size: many; D gene: TRBD2; V gene: TRBV20-1; J gene: TRBJ2-2
CDR3 DNA: TGTGCCAGTAGGCCTTTTAGCTCCTACAATGAGCAGTTCTTC; CDR3 protein: CASRPFSSYNEQFF; clone size: -; D gene: -; V gene: TRBV19; J gene: TRBJ2-1
CDR3 DNA: TGTGCCAGCAGTTCTACGACTAGCGGGAGGGCCAGGGGCGAGCAGTACTTC; CDR3 protein: CASSSTTSGRARGEQYF; clone size: many; D gene: TRBD2; V gene: TRBV12-3/TRBV12-4; J gene: TRBJ2-7
CDR3 DNA: TGCAGCGTGCTACACGGCGGAGATGGCTACACCTTC; CDR3 protein: CSVLHGGDGYTF; clone size: once; D gene: -; V gene: TRBV29-1; J gene: TRBJ1-2
CDR3 DNA: TGCAGTGTCTCCCCATCTAGCGGGAGGCTCTATGAGCAGTTCTTC; CDR3 protein: CSVSPSSGRLYEQFF; clone size: many; D gene: TRBD2; V gene: TRBV20-1; J gene: TRBJ2-1